A selection of T cell receptor beta chains follows, all from one sample in a study of PD-L1 blockade in urothelial cancer. The data were produced by immunoSEQ multiplex PCR, yet TCRdb's version contains in-frame clones alone and is incomplete. The sample contains tens of thousands of clones, roughly 84% of which appear only once. Sample: PBMCs, taken around atezolizumab (anti-PD-L1) treatment. These receptors were collected from a woman in her 70s with urothelial cancer. Each CDR3 is given without its conserved first and last residue. The D gene is left open where the match is weak.

d_gene: TRBD1; j_gene: TRBJ1-1; v_gene: TRBV5-1; CDR3aa: ASSPTGDSTESSF
d_gene: .; j_gene: TRBJ1-2; v_gene: TRBV28; CDR3aa: ASSLQGNGYT
d_gene: .; j_gene: TRBJ2-3; v_gene: TRBV28; CDR3aa: ASSLIADTQY
d_gene: .; j_gene: TRBJ1-1; v_gene: TRBV18; CDR3aa: ASSPVSRENTEAF
d_gene: .; j_gene: TRBJ1-3; v_gene: TRBV2; CDR3aa: ASRPTGFSGNTIY
d_gene: TRBD2; j_gene: TRBJ2-2; v_gene: TRBV30; CDR3aa: AWTGGRGTGELF
d_gene: .; j_gene: TRBJ2-3; v_gene: TRBV7-8; CDR3aa: ASSSNSASTDTQY
d_gene: .; j_gene: TRBJ1-1; v_gene: TRBV2; CDR3aa: ASSEWLSTEAF
d_gene: .; j_gene: TRBJ1-3; v_gene: TRBV25-1; CDR3aa: ASSLQGFTGNTIY
d_gene: TRBD1; j_gene: TRBJ1-2; v_gene: TRBV29-1; CDR3aa: STSGQFDNYGYT
d_gene: TRBD1; j_gene: TRBJ1-5; v_gene: TRBV18; CDR3aa: ASSPGQGNNQPQH
d_gene: .; j_gene: TRBJ1-1; v_gene: TRBV5-1; CDR3aa: ASSLERAEEAF
d_gene: .; j_gene: TRBJ1-2; v_gene: TRBV28; CDR3aa: ASSPRRSGGYT
d_gene: TRBD2; j_gene: TRBJ2-5; v_gene: TRBV7-7; CDR3aa: ASSQGLAIQETQY
d_gene: .; j_gene: TRBJ2-5; v_gene: TRBV7-7; CDR3aa: ASSVGGGAQETQY
d_gene: TRBD1; j_gene: TRBJ1-6; v_gene: TRBV30; CDR3aa: AWEGTGVSSPLH
d_gene: .; j_gene: TRBJ2-3; v_gene: TRBV30; CDR3aa: ASNTGTSTDTQY
d_gene: TRBD1; j_gene: TRBJ1-2; v_gene: TRBV30; CDR3aa: AWNPGQGAYGYT
d_gene: TRBD1; j_gene: TRBJ2-5; v_gene: TRBV28; CDR3aa: ASSMGLTGGEETQY
d_gene: TRBD1; j_gene: TRBJ2-3; v_gene: TRBV5-3; CDR3aa: ARSLGGRDRGTDTQY
d_gene: .; j_gene: TRBJ1-1; v_gene: TRBV2; CDR3aa: ASRQGNTEAF
d_gene: .; j_gene: TRBJ2-5; v_gene: TRBV29-1; CDR3aa: SVGPTPRETQY
d_gene: .; j_gene: TRBJ1-1; v_gene: TRBV5-5; CDR3aa: ASSRDSYEAF
d_gene: TRBD1; j_gene: TRBJ2-5; v_gene: TRBV7-9; CDR3aa: ASSLRQGETQY
d_gene: TRBD2; j_gene: TRBJ2-1; v_gene: TRBV11-3; CDR3aa: ASSQARTSEYNEQF
d_gene: .; j_gene: TRBJ1-2; v_gene: TRBV7-8; CDR3aa: ASSPQRGGGGYT
d_gene: TRBD2; j_gene: TRBJ2-7; v_gene: TRBV10-3; CDR3aa: AISGTSGSRY
d_gene: TRBD2; j_gene: TRBJ2-7; v_gene: TRBV7-2; CDR3aa: ASSPFELAGGNEQY
d_gene: TRBD2; j_gene: TRBJ2-1; v_gene: TRBV5-1; CDR3aa: ASSFGGTSGYNEQF
d_gene: TRBD1; j_gene: TRBJ2-7; v_gene: TRBV19; CDR3aa: ASSIPGQGSYEQY
d_gene: .; j_gene: TRBJ1-5; v_gene: TRBV18; CDR3aa: ASSSRQQNQPQH
d_gene: TRBD1; j_gene: TRBJ2-7; v_gene: TRBV4-1; CDR3aa: ASSPHRDRVGEQY
d_gene: .; j_gene: TRBJ2-3; v_gene: TRBV6-6; CDR3aa: ASSYGAGTDTQY
d_gene: .; j_gene: TRBJ2-7; v_gene: TRBV30; CDR3aa: AWSVQHEQY
d_gene: .; j_gene: TRBJ2-3; v_gene: TRBV2; CDR3aa: ASSGTFPTRTQY
d_gene: .; j_gene: TRBJ2-4; v_gene: TRBV15; CDR3aa: ATSRQQGSSRPAKNIQY
d_gene: .; j_gene: TRBJ2-1; v_gene: TRBV5-6; CDR3aa: ASSYRVFPYNEQF
d_gene: TRBD2; j_gene: TRBJ2-7; v_gene: TRBV4-2; CDR3aa: ASSQDQTSGGRYEQY
d_gene: .; j_gene: TRBJ1-1; v_gene: TRBV5-1; CDR3aa: ASSLAQGKVTEAF
d_gene: TRBD1; j_gene: TRBJ1-1; v_gene: TRBV27; CDR3aa: ASSRDRANPEAF
d_gene: .; j_gene: TRBJ2-6; v_gene: TRBV5-4; CDR3aa: ASSLKTVSGANVLT